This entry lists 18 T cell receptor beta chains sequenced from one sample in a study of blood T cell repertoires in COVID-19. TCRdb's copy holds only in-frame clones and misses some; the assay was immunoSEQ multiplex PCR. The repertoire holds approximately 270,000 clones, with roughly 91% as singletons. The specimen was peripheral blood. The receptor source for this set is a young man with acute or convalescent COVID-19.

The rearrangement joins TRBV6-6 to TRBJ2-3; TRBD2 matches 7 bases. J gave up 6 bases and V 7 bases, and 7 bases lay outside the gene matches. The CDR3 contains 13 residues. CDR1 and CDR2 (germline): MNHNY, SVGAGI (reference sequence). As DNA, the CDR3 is TGTGCCAGCATGAGCGGGACCAGTGATACGCAGTATTTT. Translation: CASMSGTSDTQYF.

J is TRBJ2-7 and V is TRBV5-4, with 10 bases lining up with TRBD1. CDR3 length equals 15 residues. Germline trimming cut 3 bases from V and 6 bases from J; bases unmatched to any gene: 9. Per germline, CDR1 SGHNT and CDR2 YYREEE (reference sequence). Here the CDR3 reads CASSWGAGTGVEQYF. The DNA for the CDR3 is TGTGCCAGCAGCTGGGGGGCCGGGACAGGGGTCGAGCAGTACTTC.

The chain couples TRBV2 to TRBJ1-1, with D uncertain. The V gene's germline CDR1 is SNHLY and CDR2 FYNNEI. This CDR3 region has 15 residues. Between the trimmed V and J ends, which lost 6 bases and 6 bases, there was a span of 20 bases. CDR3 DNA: TGTGCCAGCAGCAAAATGGAGGGTCTGAGGGCTGAAGCTTTCTTT. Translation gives CASSKMEGLRAEAFF.

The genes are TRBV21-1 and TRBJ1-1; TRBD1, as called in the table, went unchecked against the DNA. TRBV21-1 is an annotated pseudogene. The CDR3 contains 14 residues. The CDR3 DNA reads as TGTGCCGGACATCCGGGACAGGTTCTTTCTGAAGCTTTCTTT. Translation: CAGHPGQVLSEAFF.

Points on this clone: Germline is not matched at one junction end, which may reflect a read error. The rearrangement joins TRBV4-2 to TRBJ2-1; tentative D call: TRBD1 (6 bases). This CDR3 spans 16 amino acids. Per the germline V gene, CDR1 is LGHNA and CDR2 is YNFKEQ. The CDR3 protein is CASTQERGTEYNEQFF. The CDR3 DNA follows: TGTGCCAGCACCCAAGAAAGGGGGACGGAATACAATGAGCAGTTCTTC.

CDR3 DNA sequence: TGTGCCAGCAGCTTCGGCCTAGCGGCGGAAACAAACAATGAGCAGTTCTTC. Translating it yields CASSFGLAAETNNEQFF. The chain joins TRBV7-9 to TRBJ2-1; 7 positions agree with TRBD2. With V trimmed by 3 bases and J by 5 bases, 13 bases remained unmatched. Germline-derived CDR1 and CDR2 are SEHNR and FQNEAQ (reference sequence). The length of the CDR3 is 17 residues.

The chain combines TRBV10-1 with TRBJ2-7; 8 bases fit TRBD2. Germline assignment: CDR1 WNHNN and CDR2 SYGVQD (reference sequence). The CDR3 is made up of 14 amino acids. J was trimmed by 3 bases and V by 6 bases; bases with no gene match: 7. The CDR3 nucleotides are TGCGCCAGCAGAAAGCGGGGGCCTAACTACGAGCAGTACTTC. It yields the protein CASRKRGPNYEQYF.

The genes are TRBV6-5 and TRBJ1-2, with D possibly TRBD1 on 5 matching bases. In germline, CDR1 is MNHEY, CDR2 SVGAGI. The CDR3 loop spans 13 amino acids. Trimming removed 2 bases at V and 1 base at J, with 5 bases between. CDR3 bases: TGTGCCAGCAGTTACGACAGTAACTATGGCTACACCTTC. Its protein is CASSYDSNYGYTF.

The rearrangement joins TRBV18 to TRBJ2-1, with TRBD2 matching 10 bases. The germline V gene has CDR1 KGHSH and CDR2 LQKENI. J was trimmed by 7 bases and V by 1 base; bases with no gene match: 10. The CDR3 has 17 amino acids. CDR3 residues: CASSPRQAGGPRNEQFF. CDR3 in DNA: TGTGCCAGCTCACCACGCCAAGCGGGGGGGCCGCGGAATGAGCAGTTCTTC. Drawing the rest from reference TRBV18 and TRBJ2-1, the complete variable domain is NAGVMQNPRHLVRRRGQEARLRCSPMKGHSHVYWYRQLPEEGLKFMVYLQKENIIDESGMPKERFSAEFPKEGPSILRIQQVVRGDSAAYFCASSPRQAGGPRNEQFFGPGTRLTVL.

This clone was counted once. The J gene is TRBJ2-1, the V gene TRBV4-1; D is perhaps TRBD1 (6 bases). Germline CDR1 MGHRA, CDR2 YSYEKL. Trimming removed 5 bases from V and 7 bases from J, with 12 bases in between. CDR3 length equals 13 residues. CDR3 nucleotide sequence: TGCGCCAGCAGCTTCACAGGGTTTAATGAGCAGTTCTTC. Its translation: CASSFTGFNEQFF.

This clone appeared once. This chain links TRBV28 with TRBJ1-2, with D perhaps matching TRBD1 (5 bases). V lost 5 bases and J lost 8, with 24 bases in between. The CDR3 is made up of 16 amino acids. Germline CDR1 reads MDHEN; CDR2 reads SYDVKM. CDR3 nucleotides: TGTGCCAGCAGTCCCCTAAGTGGGAGGGGCTTGGGAGGCTACACCTTC. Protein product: CASSPLSGRGLGGYTF.

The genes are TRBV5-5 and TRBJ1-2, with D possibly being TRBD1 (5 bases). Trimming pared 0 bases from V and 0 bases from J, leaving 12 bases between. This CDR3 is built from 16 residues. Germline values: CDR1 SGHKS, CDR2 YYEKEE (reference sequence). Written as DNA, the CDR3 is TGTGCCAGCAGCTTGGGTCCTGGGGCAGCTAACTATGGCTACACCTTC. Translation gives CASSLGPGAANYGYTF.

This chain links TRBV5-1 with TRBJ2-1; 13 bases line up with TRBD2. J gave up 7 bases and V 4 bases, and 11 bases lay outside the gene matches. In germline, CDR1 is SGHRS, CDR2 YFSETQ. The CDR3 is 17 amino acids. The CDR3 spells CASSQGLAGRYMNEQFF. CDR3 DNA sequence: TGCGCCAGCAGCCAGGGACTAGCGGGAAGGTATATGAATGAGCAGTTCTTC.

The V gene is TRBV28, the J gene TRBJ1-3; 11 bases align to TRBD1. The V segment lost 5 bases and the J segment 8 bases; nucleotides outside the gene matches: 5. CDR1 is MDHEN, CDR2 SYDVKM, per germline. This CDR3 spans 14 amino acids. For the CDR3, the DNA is TGTGCCAGCAGTCCCGGACAGGGGGCGGACACCATATATTTT. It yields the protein CASSPGQGADTIYF.

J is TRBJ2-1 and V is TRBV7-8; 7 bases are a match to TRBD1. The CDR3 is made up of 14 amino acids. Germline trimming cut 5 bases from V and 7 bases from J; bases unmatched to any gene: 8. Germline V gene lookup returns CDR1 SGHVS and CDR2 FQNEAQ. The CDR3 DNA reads TGTGCCAGCAGCGCCAATTCACAGGGGAATGAGCAGTTCTTC. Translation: CASSANSQGNEQFF.

CDR3: CASGGRREQYF. DNA for the CDR3: TGTGCCTCCGGAGGGCGCCGGGAGCAGTACTTC. The chain combines TRBV19 with TRBJ2-7, with D perhaps TRBD2 (6 bases). Trimming stripped 11 bases from V and 7 bases from J, with 15 bases between. The CDR3 has 11 amino acids. Per the germline V gene, CDR1 is LNHDA and CDR2 is SQIVND (reference sequence).

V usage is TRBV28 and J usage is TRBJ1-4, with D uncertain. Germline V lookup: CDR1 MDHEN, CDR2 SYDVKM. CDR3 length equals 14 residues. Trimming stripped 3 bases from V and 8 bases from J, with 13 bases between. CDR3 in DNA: TGTGCCAGCAGTTTTAGACATGGAGGAGAAAAACTGTTTTTT. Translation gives CASSFRHGGEKLFF.

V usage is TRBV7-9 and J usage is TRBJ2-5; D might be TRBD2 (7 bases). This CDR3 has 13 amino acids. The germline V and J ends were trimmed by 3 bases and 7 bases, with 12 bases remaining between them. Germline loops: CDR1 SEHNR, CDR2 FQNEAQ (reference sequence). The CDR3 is CASSFKGEGTQYF. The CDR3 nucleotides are TGTGCCAGCAGCTTCAAGGGGGAGGGGACCCAGTACTTC.